These T cell receptor beta chains were read from a single sample in a study of patients and donors after allogeneic stem cell transplantation. MiXCR, run by TCRdb on the RT-PCR reads, gives a single entry per CDR3 protein. The table records roughly 250,000 distinct CDR3 sequences, less than 15% of them present only once. The specimen sequenced was blood, either unsorted or a sorted T cell fraction (not recorded which). Every receptor here comes from a human donor who was either an allogeneic HSCT recipient or a stem cell or donor lymphocyte infusion donor (not recorded which). It is not recorded whose cells these are; they may come from a transplant donor. Both conserved end residues are part of each CDR3. A D gene is named only where the DNA matches it firmly. The size field is filled for only some rows; it gives once, few, many or a size class.

>many|TRBJ1-2|NA|TRBV7-2
CASSLGWEKGYTF
TGTGCCAGCAGCTTAGGGTGGGAAAAGGGCTACACCTTC
>NA|TRBJ1-1|NA|TRBV30
CAWESNMNTEAFF
TGTGCCTGGGAATCGAACATGAACACTGAAGCTTTCTTT
>NA|TRBJ1-3|NA|TRBV6-5
CASSYTAGPDSGNTIYF
TGTGCCAGCAGTTACACGGCAGGGCCCGACTCTGGAAACACCATATATTTT
>NA|TRBJ1-1|TRBD1|TRBV5-1
CASSYAGTGETEAFF
TGCGCCAGCAGCTACGCCGGGACAGGGGAAACTGAAGCTTTCTTT
>many|TRBJ1-4|NA|TRBV20-1
CSARDEGREKLFF
TGCAGTGCCCGAGACGAGGGGCGAGAAAAACTGTTTTTT
>NA|TRBJ2-7|NA|TRBV11-2
CASSKLGGYEQYF
TGTGCCAGCAGCAAACTGGGCGGGTACGAGCAGTACTTC
>many|TRBJ2-7|NA|TRBV5-1
CASSPTKAGAEQYF
TGCGCCAGCAGCCCAACCAAGGCTGGGGCCGAGCAGTACTTC
>many|TRBJ2-2|NA|TRBV27
CASSLSAYDGTGELFF
TGTGCCAGCAGTTTATCGGCCTACGATGGGACCGGGGAGCTGTTTTTT
>NA|TRBJ2-3|NA|TRBV7-2
CASSLAPGGTDTQYF
TGTGCCAGCAGCTTAGCACCGGGTGGCACAGATACGCAGTATTTT
>few|TRBJ1-5|NA|TRBV9
CASSQGIGGDNQPQHF
TGTGCCAGCAGCCAGGGGATAGGGGGGGACAATCAGCCCCAGCATTTT
>medium-sized|TRBJ2-1|TRBD1|TRBV7-2
CASSLVWTGGLNEQFF
TGTGCCAGCAGCTTAGTTTGGACAGGGGGCCTAAATGAGCAGTTCTTC
>many|TRBJ1-4|NA|TRBV10-3
CAISEFSGGGEKLFF
TGTGCCATCAGTGAGTTCTCCGGAGGGGGTGAAAAACTGTTTTTT
>NA|TRBJ2-1|NA|TRBV9
CASSVRDREAVQFF
TGTGCCAGCAGCGTCCGGGATCGCGAGGCTGTGCAGTTCTTC
>few|TRBJ1-6|NA|TRBV12-3/TRBV12-4
CASSLTAANSPLHF
TGTGCCAGCAGTTTGACAGCAGCTAATTCACCCCTCCACTTT
>NA|TRBJ1-6|NA|TRBV7-2
CASSLRGDNNSPLHF
TGTGCCAGCAGCTTACGAGGAGATAATAATTCACCCCTCCACTTT
>NA|TRBJ2-3|TRBD2|TRBV24-1
CATSETSGHTDTQYF
TGTGCCACCAGTGAGACTAGCGGGCACACAGATACGCAGTATTTT
>NA|TRBJ1-1|NA|TRBV20-1
CSAREFRVGTEAFF
TGCAGTGCTAGAGAGTTTAGGGTGGGGACTGAAGCTTTCTTT
>few|TRBJ1-6|NA|TRBV6-5
CASSWGDSNSPLHF
TGTGCCAGCAGTTGGGGAGATTCTAATTCACCCCTCCACTTT
>NA|TRBJ2-3|NA|TRBV11-3
CASSLGGGRETDTQYF
TGTGCCAGCAGCTTAGGTGGTGGCAGGGAGACAGATACGCAGTATTTT
>many|TRBJ2-7|NA|TRBV29-1
CSVEGSGTYEQYF
TGCAGCGTTGAAGGGTCAGGAACCTACGAGCAGTACTTC
>NA|TRBJ2-4|TRBD2|TRBV5-6
CASSRATSGVGKNIQYF
TGTGCCAGCAGCCGCGCGACTAGCGGGGTTGGCAAAAACATTCAGTACTTC
>few|TRBJ2-7|TRBD1|TRBV25-1
CASSDRSGGQYEQYF
TGTGCCAGCAGTGATCGCTCAGGGGGACAGTACGAGCAGTACTTC